Sequencing of this T cell receptor (beta chain) was carried out in a study of shared T cell receptors in the human thymus. On this clone: This sample includes further DNA sequences coding for the same CDR3.

Germline assignment: CDR1 SNHLY and CDR2 FYNNEI. This CDR3 is 16 amino acids long. V lost 1 base to trimming and J lost 1 base; unmatched junction nucleotides: 6. Here immunoSEQ multiplex PCR was the method, and the copy in TCRdb shows in-frame clones only, minus some. Among about 660,000 clones listed, around 87% were seen once. These data were also reused for a study on human thymus T cells.

The sequence was obtained from a boy in the first two years of life with a congenital heart defect. The sample consisted of thymocytes. The J gene is TRBJ2-5, the V gene TRBV2, with 7 bases matching TRBD1. For the CDR3, the DNA is TGTGCCAGCAGTGAAGTAACAGGGGAGATCCAAGAGACCCAGTACTTC. Protein product: CASSEVTGEIQETQYF. The full variable domain, rest sourced from reference TRBV2 and TRBJ2-5, is EPEVTQTPSHQVTQMGQEVILRCVPISNHLYFYWYRQILGQKVEFLVSFYNNEISEKSEIFDDQFSVERPDGSNFTLKIRSTKLEDSAMYFCASSEVTGEIQETQYFGPGTRLLVL.